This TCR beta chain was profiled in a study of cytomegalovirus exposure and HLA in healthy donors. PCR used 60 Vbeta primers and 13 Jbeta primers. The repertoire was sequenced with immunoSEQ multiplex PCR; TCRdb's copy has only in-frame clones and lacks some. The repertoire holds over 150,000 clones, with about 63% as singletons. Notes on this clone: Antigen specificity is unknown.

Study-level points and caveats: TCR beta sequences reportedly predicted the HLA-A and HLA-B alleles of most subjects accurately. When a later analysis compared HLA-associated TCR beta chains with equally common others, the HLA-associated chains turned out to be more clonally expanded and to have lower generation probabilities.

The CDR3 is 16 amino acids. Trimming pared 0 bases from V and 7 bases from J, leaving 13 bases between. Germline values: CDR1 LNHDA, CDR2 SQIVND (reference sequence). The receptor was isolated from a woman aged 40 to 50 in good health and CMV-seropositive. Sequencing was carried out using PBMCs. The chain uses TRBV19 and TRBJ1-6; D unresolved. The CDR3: CASSIDHRFFNSPLHF. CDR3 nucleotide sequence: TGTGCCAGTAGTATAGATCATCGGTTCTTCAATTCACCCCTCCACTTT.